The TCR beta chain under discussion was sequenced for a study of blood T cell repertoires in COVID-19. Study as a whole: Samples taken during acute and convalescent COVID-19 were collected in the United States, Italy and Spain.

Clinical history reported by participants formed the basis on which cohorts were assigned. Cohort 3 donors counted as recovered after two negative PCRs, clearance, or resolved symptoms. Germline lookup yields CDR1 MDHEN and CDR2 SYDVKM. The CDR3 has 14 amino acids. The germline V and J ends were trimmed by 5 bases and 4 bases, with 14 bases remaining between them. Authors' methods: Counts of nucleated cells, estimated from reference gene primer amplification, were obtained. Measured with immunoSEQ multiplex PCR; TCRdb has only the in-frame clones, and not every one. V and J calls plus clone size are reproduced from that table; the DNA served to infer D and trimming. The sample contains about 180,000 clones, around 83% of which appear only once.

The chain carries TRBV28 and TRBJ1-1; D gene unclear. This sequence originates from a middle-aged man who had recovered from COVID-19. The sequencing input was PBMCs or T cells enriched from blood (not recorded which). The chain's CDR3 is CASSEPRRATEAFF. In DNA form, the CDR3 reads TGTGCCAGCAGTGAGCCCCGGAGGGCCACTGAAGCTTTCTTT.